The clone carrying this TCR beta chain was counted only a few times. This entry comes from a study of blood T cell repertoires in COVID-19. Across the whole study: T cells, B-cell-depleted T cells, or PBMCs provided the cDNA or gDNA that served as material.

The protocol was immunoSEQ multiplex PCR, while the TCRdb copy is restricted to in-frame clones and leaves out a portion. The table has around 80,000 clones, approximately 84% seen once. This CDR3 comprises 17 residues. CDR1 MDHEN and CDR2 SYDVKM come from the germline V gene. Trimming left V 8 bases short and J 2 bases short, with 24 bases between. The genes are TRBV28 and TRBJ1-2; maybe TRBD1 (5 bases). The source is a human donor in a cohort sampled during active COVID-19. Sequencing was done on a sample of peripheral blood. CDR3 region: CASAAGGAENVNYGYTF. CDR3 bases: TGTGCCAGCGCTGCGGGAGGGGCAGAAAACGTCAACTATGGCTACACCTTC.